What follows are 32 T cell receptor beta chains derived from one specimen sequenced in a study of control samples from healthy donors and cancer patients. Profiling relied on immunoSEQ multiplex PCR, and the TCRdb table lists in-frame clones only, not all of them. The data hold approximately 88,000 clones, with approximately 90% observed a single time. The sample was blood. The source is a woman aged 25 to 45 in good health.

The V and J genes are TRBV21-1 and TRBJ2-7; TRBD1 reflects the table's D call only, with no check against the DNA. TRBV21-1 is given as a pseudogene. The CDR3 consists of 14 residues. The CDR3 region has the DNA TGTGCCAGCAGCAGTACACTCGACCCAGGGGAGCAGTACTTC. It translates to CASSSTLDPGEQYF.

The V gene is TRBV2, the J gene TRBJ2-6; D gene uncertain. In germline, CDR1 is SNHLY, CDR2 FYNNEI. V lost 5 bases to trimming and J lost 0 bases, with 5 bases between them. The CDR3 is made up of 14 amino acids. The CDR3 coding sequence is TGTGCCAGCAGTAGAGACTCTGGGGCCAACGTCCTGACTTTC. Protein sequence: CASSRDSGANVLTF.

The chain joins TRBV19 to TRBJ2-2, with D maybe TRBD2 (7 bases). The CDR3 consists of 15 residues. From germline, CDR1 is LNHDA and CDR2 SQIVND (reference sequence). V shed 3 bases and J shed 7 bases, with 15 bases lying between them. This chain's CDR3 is CASSIGQGGGGELFF. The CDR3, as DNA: TGTGCCAGTAGTATTGGCCAGGGAGGGGGCGGGGAGCTGTTTTTT.

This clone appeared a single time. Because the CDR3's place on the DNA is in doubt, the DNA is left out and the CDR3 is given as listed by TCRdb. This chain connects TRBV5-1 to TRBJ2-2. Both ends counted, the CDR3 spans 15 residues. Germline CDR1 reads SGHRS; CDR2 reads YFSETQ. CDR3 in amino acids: CASHFGPGATGELFF.

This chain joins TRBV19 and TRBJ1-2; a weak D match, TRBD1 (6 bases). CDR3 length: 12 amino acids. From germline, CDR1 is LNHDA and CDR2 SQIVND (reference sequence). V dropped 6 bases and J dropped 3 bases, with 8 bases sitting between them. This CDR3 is CASSQGYYGYTF. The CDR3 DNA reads TGTGCCAGTAGCCAGGGGTACTATGGCTACACCTTC.

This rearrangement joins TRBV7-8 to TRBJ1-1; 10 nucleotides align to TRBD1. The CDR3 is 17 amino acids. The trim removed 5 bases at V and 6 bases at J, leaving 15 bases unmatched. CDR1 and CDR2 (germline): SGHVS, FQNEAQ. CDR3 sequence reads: CASSVTGGDSFPPEAFF. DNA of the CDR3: TGTGCCAGCAGCGTGACAGGGGGCGATTCTTTCCCCCCTGAAGCTTTCTTT.

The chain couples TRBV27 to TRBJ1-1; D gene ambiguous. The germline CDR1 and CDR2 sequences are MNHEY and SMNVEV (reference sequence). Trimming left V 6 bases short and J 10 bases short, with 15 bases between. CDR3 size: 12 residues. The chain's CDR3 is CASSPPGSGAFF. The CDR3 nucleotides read TGTGCCAGCAGCCCACCGGGGTCGGGAGCTTTCTTT.

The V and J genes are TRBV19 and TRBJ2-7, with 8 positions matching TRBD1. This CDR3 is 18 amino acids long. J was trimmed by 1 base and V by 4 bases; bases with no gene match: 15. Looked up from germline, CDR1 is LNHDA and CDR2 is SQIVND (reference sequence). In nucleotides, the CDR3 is TGTGCCAGTAGTACCACCTCGGGACAGGCCGTCGTTTCCTACGAGCAGTACTTC. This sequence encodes CASSTTSGQAVVSYEQYF.

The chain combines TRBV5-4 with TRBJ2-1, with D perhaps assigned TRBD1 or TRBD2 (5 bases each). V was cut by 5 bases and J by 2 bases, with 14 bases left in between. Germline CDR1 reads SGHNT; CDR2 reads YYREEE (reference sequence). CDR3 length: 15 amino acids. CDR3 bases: TGTGCCAGCAGTGGACGGGAAGGGGCCTACAATGAGCAGTTCTTC. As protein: CASSGREGAYNEQFF. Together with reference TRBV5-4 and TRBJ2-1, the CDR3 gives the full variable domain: ETGVTQSPTHLIKTRGQQVTLRCSSQSGHNTVSWYQQALGQGPQFIFQYYREEENGRGNFPPRFSGLQFPNYSSELNVNALELDDSALYLCASSGREGAYNEQFFGPGTRLTVL.

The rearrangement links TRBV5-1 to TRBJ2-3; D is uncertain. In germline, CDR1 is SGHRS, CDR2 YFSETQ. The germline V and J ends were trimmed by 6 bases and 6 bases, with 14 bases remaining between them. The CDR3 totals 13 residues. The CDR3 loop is CASNLAEGDTQYF. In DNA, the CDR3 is TGCGCCAGCAATCTGGCGGAAGGTGATACGCAGTATTTT.

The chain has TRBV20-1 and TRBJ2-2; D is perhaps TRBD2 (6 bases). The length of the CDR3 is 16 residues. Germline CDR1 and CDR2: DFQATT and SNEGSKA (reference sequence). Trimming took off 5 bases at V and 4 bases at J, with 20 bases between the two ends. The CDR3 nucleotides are TGCAGTGCTCGTGATCAAGGAGGGCTTGGCACCGGGGAGCTGTTTTTT. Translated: CSARDQGGLGTGELFF.

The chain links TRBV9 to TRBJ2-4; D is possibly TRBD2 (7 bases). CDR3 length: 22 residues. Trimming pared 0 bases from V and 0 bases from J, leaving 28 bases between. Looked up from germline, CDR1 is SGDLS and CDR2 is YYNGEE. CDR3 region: CASSVATGTPGLGSLAKNIQYF. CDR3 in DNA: TGTGCCAGCAGCGTAGCTACAGGGACACCCGGACTAGGATCTTTAGCCAAAAACATTCAGTACTTC.

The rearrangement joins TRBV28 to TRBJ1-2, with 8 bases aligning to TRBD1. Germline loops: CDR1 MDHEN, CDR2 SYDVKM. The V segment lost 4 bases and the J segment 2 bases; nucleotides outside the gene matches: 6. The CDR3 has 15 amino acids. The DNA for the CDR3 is TGTGCCAGCAGTTCCATAGGACAGGGAAACTATGGCTACACCTTC. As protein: CASSSIGQGNYGYTF.

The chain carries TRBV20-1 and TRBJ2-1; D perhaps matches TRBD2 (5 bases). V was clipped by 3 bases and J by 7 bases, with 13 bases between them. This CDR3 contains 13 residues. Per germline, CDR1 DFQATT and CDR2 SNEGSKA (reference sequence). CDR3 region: CSASSVLANEQFF. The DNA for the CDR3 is TGCAGTGCTAGTAGCGTTCTGGCGAATGAGCAGTTCTTC.

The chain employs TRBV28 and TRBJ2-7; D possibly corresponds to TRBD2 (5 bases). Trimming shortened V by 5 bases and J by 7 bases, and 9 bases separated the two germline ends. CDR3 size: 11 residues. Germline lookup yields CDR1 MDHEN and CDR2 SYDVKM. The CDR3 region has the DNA TGTGCCAGCAGTGGACGGAGGGAGCAGTACTTC. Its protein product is CASSGRREQYF.

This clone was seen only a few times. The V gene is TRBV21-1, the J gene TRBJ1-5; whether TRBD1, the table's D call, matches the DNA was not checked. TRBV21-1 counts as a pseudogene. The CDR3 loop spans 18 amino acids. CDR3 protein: CASSKDTRDRASNQPQHF. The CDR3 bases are TGTGCCAGCAGCAAAGACACCCGGGACAGGGCGAGCAATCAGCCCCAGCATTTT.

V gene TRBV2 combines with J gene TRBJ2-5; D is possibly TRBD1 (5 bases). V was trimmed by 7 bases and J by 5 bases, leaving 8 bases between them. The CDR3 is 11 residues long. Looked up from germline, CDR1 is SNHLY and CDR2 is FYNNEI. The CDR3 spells CASMQGETQYF. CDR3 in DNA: TGTGCCAGCATGCAGGGTGAGACCCAGTACTTC.

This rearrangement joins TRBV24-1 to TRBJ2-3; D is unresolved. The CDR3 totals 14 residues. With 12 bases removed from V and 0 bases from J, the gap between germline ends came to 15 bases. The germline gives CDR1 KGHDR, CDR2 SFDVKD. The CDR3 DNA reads TGTGCCCTGGTAAAGGGAACTAGCACAGATACGCAGTATTTT. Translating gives CALVKGTSTDTQYF.

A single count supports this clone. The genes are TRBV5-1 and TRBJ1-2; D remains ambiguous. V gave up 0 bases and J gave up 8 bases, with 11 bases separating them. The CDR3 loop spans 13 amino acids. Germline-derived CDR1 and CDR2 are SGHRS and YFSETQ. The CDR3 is CASSLGPGVGYTF. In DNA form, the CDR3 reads TGCGCCAGCAGCTTGGGGCCTGGAGTAGGCTACACCTTC.

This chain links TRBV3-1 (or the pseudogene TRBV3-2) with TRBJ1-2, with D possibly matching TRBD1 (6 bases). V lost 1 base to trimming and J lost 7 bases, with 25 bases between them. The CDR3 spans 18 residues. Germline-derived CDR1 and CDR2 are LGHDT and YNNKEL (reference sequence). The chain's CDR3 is CASSQGVRAAGERSGYTF. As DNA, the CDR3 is TGTGCCAGCAGCCAAGGGGTTAGGGCGGCAGGGGAAAGGAGTGGCTACACCTTC.

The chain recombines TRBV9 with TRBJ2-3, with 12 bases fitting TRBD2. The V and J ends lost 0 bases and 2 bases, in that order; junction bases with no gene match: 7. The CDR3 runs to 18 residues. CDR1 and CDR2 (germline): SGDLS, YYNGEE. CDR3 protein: CASSVDTSGRPLTDTQYF. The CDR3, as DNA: TGTGCCAGCAGCGTAGATACTAGCGGGAGGCCACTCACAGATACGCAGTATTTT.

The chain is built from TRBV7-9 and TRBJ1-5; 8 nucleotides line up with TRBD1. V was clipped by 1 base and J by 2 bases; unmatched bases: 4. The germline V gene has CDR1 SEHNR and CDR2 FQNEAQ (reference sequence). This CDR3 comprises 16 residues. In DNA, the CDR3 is TGTGCCAGCAGCTTAGGGACAGGGACGGGCAATCAGCCCCAGCATTTT. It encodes CASSLGTGTGNQPQHF.

The CDR3 spells CASNSGQETQYF. The CDR3 DNA is TGTGCCAGCAACAGCGGCCAAGAGACCCAGTACTTC. The chain combines TRBV28 with TRBJ2-5, with TRBD2 as a possible D gene (5 bases). The CDR3 is 12 amino acids. Deletions cut 7 bases from V and 1 base from J, with 7 bases between. Germline V gives CDR1 MDHEN, CDR2 SYDVKM.

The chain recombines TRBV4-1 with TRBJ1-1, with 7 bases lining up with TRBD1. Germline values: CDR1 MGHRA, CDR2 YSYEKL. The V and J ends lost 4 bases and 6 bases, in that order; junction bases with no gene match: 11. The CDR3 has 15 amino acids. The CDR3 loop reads CASSLGTVSTPEAFF. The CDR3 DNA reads TGCGCCAGCAGCCTGGGGACAGTGAGTACCCCTGAAGCTTTCTTT.

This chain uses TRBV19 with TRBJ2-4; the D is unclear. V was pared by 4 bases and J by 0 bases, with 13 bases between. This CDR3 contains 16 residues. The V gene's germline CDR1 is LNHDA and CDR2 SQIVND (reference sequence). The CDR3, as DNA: TGTGCCAGTAGTACTGGGGATACCTTAGCCAAAAACATTCAGTACTTC. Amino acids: CASSTGDTLAKNIQYF.

The CDR3 here is CASSQAQNTGELFF. The CDR3 nucleotides are TGTGCCAGCAGCCAAGCACAGAACACCGGGGAGCTGTTTTTT. V is TRBV3-1 (or the pseudogene TRBV3-2) and J is TRBJ2-2; D not resolved. The CDR3 totals 14 residues. Germline CDR1 is LGHDT and CDR2 is YNNKEL (reference sequence). The germline V and J ends were trimmed by 1 base and 1 base, with 4 bases remaining between them.

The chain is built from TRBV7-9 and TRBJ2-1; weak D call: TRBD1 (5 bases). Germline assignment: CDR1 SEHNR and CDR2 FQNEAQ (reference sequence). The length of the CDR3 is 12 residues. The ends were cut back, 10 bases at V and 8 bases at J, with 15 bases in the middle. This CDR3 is CATSGPYYEQFF. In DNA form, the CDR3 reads TGTGCCACCTCAGGGCCATACTATGAGCAGTTCTTC.

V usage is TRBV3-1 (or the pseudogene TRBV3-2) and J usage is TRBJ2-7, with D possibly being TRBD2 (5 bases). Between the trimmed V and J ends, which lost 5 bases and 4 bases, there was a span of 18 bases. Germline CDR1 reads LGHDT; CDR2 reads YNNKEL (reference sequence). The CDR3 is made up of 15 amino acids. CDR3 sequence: CASSSGGQRTYEQYF. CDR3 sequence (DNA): TGTGCCAGCAGCTCAGGCGGGCAGCGGACTTACGAGCAGTACTTC.

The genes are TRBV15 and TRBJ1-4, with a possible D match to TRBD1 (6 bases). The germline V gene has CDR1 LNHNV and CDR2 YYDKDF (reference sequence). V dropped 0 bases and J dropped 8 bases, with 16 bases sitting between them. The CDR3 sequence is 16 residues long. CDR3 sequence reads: CATSRDDRTAGEKLFF. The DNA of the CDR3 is TGTGCCACCAGCAGAGATGATCGGACAGCCGGGGAAAAACTGTTTTTT.

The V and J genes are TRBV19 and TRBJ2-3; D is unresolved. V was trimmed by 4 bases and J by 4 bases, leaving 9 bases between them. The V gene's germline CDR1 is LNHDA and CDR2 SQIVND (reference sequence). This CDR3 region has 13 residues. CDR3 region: CASSRVVADTQYF. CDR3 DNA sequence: TGTGCCAGTAGTAGAGTGGTTGCAGATACGCAGTATTTT. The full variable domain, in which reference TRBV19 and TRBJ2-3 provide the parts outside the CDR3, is DGGITQSPKYLFRKEGQNVTLSCEQNLNHDAMYWYRQDPGQGLRLIYYSQIVNDFQKGDIAEGYSVSREKKESFPLTVTSAQKNPTAFYLCASSRVVADTQYFGPGTRLTVL.

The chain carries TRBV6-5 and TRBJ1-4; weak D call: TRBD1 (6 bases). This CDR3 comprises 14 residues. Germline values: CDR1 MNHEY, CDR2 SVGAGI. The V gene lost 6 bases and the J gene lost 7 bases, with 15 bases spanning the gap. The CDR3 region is CASRAGAPSEKLFF. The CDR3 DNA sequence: TGTGCCAGCAGGGCAGGGGCGCCTAGTGAAAAACTGTTTTTT.

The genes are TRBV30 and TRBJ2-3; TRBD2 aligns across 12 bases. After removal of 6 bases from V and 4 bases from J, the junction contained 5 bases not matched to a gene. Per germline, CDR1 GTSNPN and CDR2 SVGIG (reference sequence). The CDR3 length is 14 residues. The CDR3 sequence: CACRLAGAADTQYF. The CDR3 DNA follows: TGTGCCTGCCGACTAGCGGGAGCGGCAGATACGCAGTATTTT.